The 16 T cell receptor beta chains below all came from one sample that was sequenced in a study of blood T cell repertoires in COVID-19. TCRdb's table, derived via immunoSEQ multiplex PCR, lists solely in-frame clones and lacks some. Of some 18,000 clones listed, about 87% are singletons. The sample taken for sequencing was PBMCs or T cells enriched from blood (not recorded which). The receptor source for this set is a woman in her thirties who had recovered from COVID-19.

The chain combines TRBV5-1 with TRBJ2-1; maybe TRBD1 (6 bases). V was cut by 1 base and J by 0 bases, with 8 bases left in between. This CDR3 contains 15 residues. Germline V CDR1 and CDR2: SGHRS, YFSETQ. The CDR3 is CASSLQGSSYNEQFF. The CDR3 DNA follows: TGCGCCAGCAGCTTGCAGGGGAGCTCCTACAATGAGCAGTTCTTC.

The rearrangement uses TRBV5-4 and TRBJ2-7; maybe TRBD2 (5 bases). This CDR3 has 15 amino acids. With 0 bases removed from V and 4 bases from J, the gap between germline ends came to 14 bases. Per germline, CDR1 SGHNT and CDR2 YYREEE (reference sequence). The CDR3 region has the DNA TGTGCCAGCAGCTTGGAGGGCCGGGGAGAGTACGAGCAGTACTTC. This codes for CASSLEGRGEYEQYF.

The V and J genes are TRBV19 and TRBJ2-7; a weak D match, TRBD2 (5 bases). Germline-derived CDR1 and CDR2 are LNHDA and SQIVND (reference sequence). This CDR3 comprises 14 residues. V was trimmed by 2 bases and J by 6 bases, leaving 14 bases between them. The CDR3 DNA sequence: TGTGCCAGTAGTATAAACACAGCAGAGGGCGAGCAGTACTTC. Its protein product is CASSINTAEGEQYF.

This sequence joins TRBV7-2 and TRBJ2-3; no clear D. CDR1 is SGHTA and CDR2 is FQGNSA in the germline V gene. The CDR3 is 15 amino acids. With 1 base removed from V and 1 base from J, the gap between germline ends came to 9 bases. The CDR3 nucleotides read TGTGCCAGCAGCTTAGATTCCTCTCGCACAGATACGCAGTATTTT. Its protein product is CASSLDSSRTDTQYF.

As DNA, the CDR3 is TGTGCCAGCAGCCCCGAAACCCCGACAGGGACAATGGCCACTGAAGCTTTCTTT. Protein sequence: CASSPETPTGTMATEAFF. The gene calls are TRBV9 and TRBJ1-1; 7 positions agree with TRBD1. Germline CDR1 is SGDLS and CDR2 is YYNGEE. J lost 4 bases, V lost 4 bases, and 19 bases had no gene match. The CDR3 has 18 amino acids.

The table lists this clone with a count of one. The rearrangement joins TRBV13 to TRBJ1-2; TRBD1 matches at 10 bases. Germline V gene lookup returns CDR1 PRHDT and CDR2 FYEKMQ (reference sequence). V trimming: 5 bases; J trimming: 7 bases; junction bases outside the gene matches: 7. CDR3 length: 14 amino acids. CDR3 sequence: CASSRRQGALGYTF. The CDR3 DNA sequence: TGTGCCAGCAGCAGGCGACAGGGGGCGCTTGGCTACACCTTC. The full variable domain, completed using reference TRBV13 and TRBJ1-2, is AAGVIQSPRHLIKEKRETATLKCYPIPRHDTVYWYQQGPGQDPQFLISFYEKMQSDKGSIPDRFSAQQFSDYHSELNMSSLELGDSALYFCASSRRQGALGYTFGSGTRLTVV.

This clone has just one count. The chain employs TRBV28 and TRBJ1-1, with D perhaps matching TRBD1 (6 bases). Germline CDR1 is MDHEN and CDR2 is SYDVKM. Trimming cost V 10 bases and J 9 bases, with 15 bases left between them. The CDR3 loop spans 11 amino acids. For the CDR3, the DNA is TGTGCCACCCGTGGTGGGACAAAAGCTTTCTTT. Protein sequence: CATRGGTKAFF. The whole variable domain, remainder taken from reference TRBV28 and TRBJ1-1, is DVKVTQSSRYLVKRTGEKVFLECVQDMDHENMFWYRQDPGLGLRLIYFSYDVKMKEKGDIPEGYSVSREKKERFSLILESASTNQTSMYLCATRGGTKAFFGQGTRLTVV.

The chain recombines TRBV19 with TRBJ2-1, with 12 nucleotides matching TRBD2. Germline V CDR1 and CDR2: LNHDA, SQIVND (reference sequence). The V and J ends lost 9 bases and 0 bases, in that order; junction bases with no gene match: 9. CDR3 length: 17 residues. CDR3 loop: CASRTSGVISSYNEQFF. The CDR3 DNA reads as TGTGCCAGCAGGACTAGCGGGGTGATCAGCTCCTACAATGAGCAGTTCTTC.

The J gene is TRBJ1-2, the V gene TRBV25-1; a weak D match, TRBD1 (5 bases). Germline values: CDR1 MGHDK, CDR2 SYGVNS. The CDR3 is 15 residues long. V was shortened by 4 bases and J by 5 bases, with 17 bases between the two germline ends. In nucleotides, the CDR3 is TGTGCCAGCAGTGGACTCGGAGGGACTTCATATGGCTACACCTTC. Translation gives CASSGLGGTSYGYTF.

The CDR3 is CASSVGVSGNTIYF. DNA for the CDR3: TGTGCCAGCAGCGTAGGAGTCTCTGGAAACACCATATATTTT. The J gene is TRBJ1-3, the V gene TRBV9; no firm D call. CDR1 is SGDLS, CDR2 YYNGEE, per germline. V was trimmed by 0 bases and J by 0 bases, leaving 4 bases between them. The CDR3 consists of 14 residues.

V is TRBV19 and J is TRBJ2-1, with D tentatively TRBD2 (5 bases). The germline gives CDR1 LNHDA, CDR2 SQIVND (reference sequence). This CDR3 has 17 residues. V was trimmed by 3 bases and J by 0 bases, leaving 15 bases between them. The CDR3, as DNA: TGTGCCAGTAGTATCCACCCCCAAGCGGCCTCCTACAATGAGCAGTTCTTC. Amino acid sequence: CASSIHPQAASYNEQFF.

The chain joins TRBV24-1 to TRBJ2-5; D remains unclear. CDR1 and CDR2 from the germline V gene are KGHDR and SFDVKD. There are 12 residues in the CDR3. V was pared by 1 base and J by 5 bases, with 4 bases between. The CDR3 loop reads CATSDFGETQYF. In DNA form, the CDR3 reads TGTGCCACCAGTGATTTCGGGGAGACCCAGTACTTC.

This clone has more than one count but fewer than ten. The chain combines TRBV27 with TRBJ2-3, with 7 bases aligning to TRBD2. Germline V gives CDR1 MNHEY, CDR2 SMNVEV (reference sequence). V was pared by 6 bases and J by 2 bases, with 5 bases of the junction left unmatched. The CDR3 spans 14 residues. The CDR3 loop is CASRPLAVTDTQYF. The DNA of the CDR3 is TGTGCCAGCAGGCCGCTAGCGGTCACAGATACGCAGTATTTT.

This clone was detected a few times. The rearrangement joins TRBV11-2 to TRBJ2-7, with 10 bases matching TRBD2. The CDR3 length is 14 residues. The germline V gene encodes CDR1 SGHAT and CDR2 FQNNGV. The V segment lost 6 bases and the J segment 3 bases; nucleotides outside the gene matches: 5. Here the CDR3 DNA reads TGTGCCAGCAGACCGGGACTAGCGATCTACGAGCAGTACTTC. Protein: CASRPGLAIYEQYF.

The V call is TRBV5-1, the J call TRBJ2-7; TRBD2 matches 11 bases. Losses at the gene ends were 6 bases for V and 4 bases for J; bases not matched to a gene: 3. CDR3 length: 13 residues. Per the germline V gene, CDR1 is SGHRS and CDR2 is YFSETQ. The CDR3 is CASKIAGGYEQYF. The CDR3 coding sequence is TGCGCCAGCAAAATAGCGGGGGGGTACGAGCAGTACTTC. The full variable domain, its missing parts supplied by reference TRBV5-1 and TRBJ2-7, is KAGVTQTPRYLIKTRGQQVTLSCSPISGHRSVSWYQQTPGQGLQFLFEYFSETQRNKGNFPGRFSGRQFSNSRSEMNVSTLELGDSALYLCASKIAGGYEQYFGPGTRLTVT.

This clone came up once. The chain is built from TRBV6-5 and TRBJ2-1; D might be TRBD1 (5 bases). Germline values: CDR1 MNHEY, CDR2 SVGAGI. The CDR3 is 13 amino acids. V was cut by 6 bases and J by 6 bases, with 12 bases left in between. The CDR3 nucleotides read TGTGCCAGCAGCTTTGGGGCAGGCAATGAGCAGTTCTTC. Protein: CASSFGAGNEQFF.